The 9 T cell receptor beta chains presented below share a single source sample, sequenced in a study of T cells in Graves' hyperthyroidism and ophthalmopathy. It was RNA transcripts that yielded the amplified TCR beta CDR3 regions. HTBI primers were used for first-round RT-PCR of the TCR CDR3. TCRdb ran MiXCR on the multiplex PCR reads and lists one entry per CDR3 protein. The sample comprises hundreds of thousands of distinct CDR3 sequences, around 15% of which are singletons, and less than 4.5% rests with the top ten. The sample comprised blood. These receptors all stem from a woman in her twenties or thirties with Graves' hyperthyroidism.

The rearrangement joins TRBV28 to TRBJ2-2; the match to TRBD2 covers 16 bases. From germline, CDR1 is MDHEN and CDR2 SYDVKM. The CDR3 contains 17 residues. V lost 8 bases and J lost 1; bases outside the gene matches: 4. The CDR3 is CASGTSGRAENTGELFF. Written as DNA, the CDR3 is TGTGCCAGCGGGACTAGCGGGAGGGCCGAGAACACCGGGGAGCTGTTTTTT.

This clonotype was observed a handful of times. This sequence joins TRBV12-5 and TRBJ2-7; 9 bases align to TRBD2. V trimming: 1 base; J trimming: 9 bases; junction bases outside the gene matches: 13. Germline CDR1 LGHNT, CDR2 FRNRAP. The CDR3 spans 16 residues. DNA of the CDR3: TGTGCTAGTGGTTTGGAACGCGCCGGGACTAGCCGAAGGCAGTACTTC. Translating gives CASGLERAGTSRRQYF.

This clonotype was counted ten times or more. This chain links TRBV10-3 with TRBJ2-3; the match to TRBD1 covers 8 bases. The trim removed 6 bases at V and 2 bases at J, leaving 4 bases unmatched. This CDR3 is 14 amino acids long. CDR1 and CDR2 from the germline V gene are ENHRY and SYGVKD. CDR3 nucleotide sequence: TGTGCCATCAGGCAGGGGGCTATCACAGATACGCAGTATTTT. Protein: CAIRQGAITDTQYF.

This chain joins TRBV10-3 and TRBJ2-7, with TRBD2 identical over 14 bases. Germline CDR1 reads ENHRY; CDR2 reads SYGVKD. V lost 8 bases, J lost 4 bases, and 7 bases stayed unmatched. The length of the CDR3 is 15 residues. The CDR3 nucleotides read TGTGCCATCTCCCGGACTAGCGGGAGGAGGTACGAGCAGTACTTC. Translating it yields CAISRTSGRRYEQYF.

In this sample, this clonotype turned up a few times. V usage is TRBV9 and J usage is TRBJ2-1; no definite D call. Germline lookup yields CDR1 SGDLS and CDR2 YYNGEE. With 7 bases removed from V and 5 bases from J, the gap between germline ends came to 31 bases. CDR3 length equals 19 residues. The CDR3, as DNA: TGTGCCAGCTCATCCCGCCAGGCCCGATCGGCCAATCCCGACAATGAGCAGTTCTTC. Protein sequence: CASSSRQARSANPDNEQFF.

The chain couples TRBV4-3 to TRBJ2-7, with 7 bases aligning to TRBD1. The V segment lost 0 bases and the J segment 11 bases; nucleotides outside the gene matches: 4. Germline CDR1 reads LGHNA; CDR2 reads YSLEER. This CDR3 has 12 amino acids. The CDR3 DNA follows: TGCGCCAGCAGCCAAGACCACAGGGGAGAGTACTTC. Its protein is CASSQDHRGEYF.

The V gene is TRBV5-1, the J gene TRBJ2-6; D assignment may be TRBD1 or TRBD2 (5 bases each). The ends were cut back, 5 bases at V and 0 bases at J, with 21 bases in the middle. The CDR3 is 19 residues long. Germline V lookup: CDR1 SGHRS, CDR2 YFSETQ. The CDR3 is CASSFSRDVESSGANVLTF. CDR3 bases: TGCGCCAGCAGTTTCAGCCGGGACGTGGAGAGCTCTGGGGCCAACGTCCTGACTTTC.

There are many counts of this clonotype. DNA of the CDR3: TGTGCCATCAGTGAGTCGATTAGCGGAGACTACGAGCAGTACTTC. It translates to CAISESISGDYEQYF. V is TRBV10-3 and J is TRBJ2-7; D perhaps matches TRBD2 (6 bases). V dropped 0 bases and J dropped 3 bases, with 12 bases sitting between them. From germline, CDR1 is ENHRY and CDR2 SYGVKD. This CDR3 has 15 amino acids.

The rearrangement joins TRBV7-2 to TRBJ1-1; D gene uncertain. The CDR3 is made up of 13 amino acids. Germline CDR1 reads SGHTA; CDR2 reads FQGNSA. The V end was cut by 7 bases, the J end by 0 bases, with 9 bases between. The CDR3 loop is CASTQYMNTEAFF. The CDR3 region has the DNA TGTGCCAGCACCCAATACATGAACACTGAAGCTTTCTTT.